The next 29 T cell receptor beta chains were all read from a single sample in a study of early T cells in non-severe SARS-CoV-2 infection. TCRdb re-analysed the 5' RACE reads in MiXCR, keeping a single row per CDR3 protein. The repertoire holds 90,000 to 120,000 distinct CDR3 sequences, with roughly 10% as singletons. The sequencing sample was made of whole blood. The receptors were sampled from an adult who was a healthcare worker with PCR-confirmed SARS-CoV-2 infection or an uninfected control (not recorded which).

This clonotype was detected many times. The chain joins TRBV5-6 to TRBJ2-7; D is unresolved. CDR3 size: 14 residues. Germline CDR1 is SGHDT and CDR2 is YYEEEE. V was shortened by 4 bases and J by 3 bases, with 14 bases between the two germline ends. CDR3 amino acids: CASSPPGNVYEQYF. CDR3 coding DNA: TGTGCCAGCAGCCCGCCCGGAAACGTCTACGAGCAGTACTTC.

This clonotype was recorded a few times. This rearrangement joins TRBV4-3 to TRBJ1-1; D unresolved. The CDR3 is made up of 14 amino acids. Trimming took 3 bases from V and 6 from J, leaving 14 bases between them. CDR1 and CDR2 from the germline V gene are LGHNA and YSLEER. The CDR3 reads CASSQGFGEAEAFF. CDR3 DNA: TGCGCCAGCAGCCAGGGGTTCGGGGAGGCTGAAGCTTTCTTT.

This chain links TRBV20-1 with TRBJ2-3; the D gene is possibly TRBD1 (6 bases). The germline V and J ends were trimmed by 3 bases and 0 bases, with 13 bases remaining between them. Germline CDR1 is DFQATT and CDR2 is SNEGSKA (reference sequence). The CDR3 consists of 15 residues. The CDR3 protein is CSASVGAASTDTQYF. The CDR3 DNA reads as TGCAGTGCTAGCGTGGGGGCAGCTAGCACAGATACGCAGTATTTT.

This clonotype was detected only a few times. V gene TRBV27 combines with J gene TRBJ2-2; D uncertain. Looked up from germline, CDR1 is MNHEY and CDR2 is SMNVEV (reference sequence). V lost 8 bases and J lost 2, with 15 bases in between. The CDR3 loop spans 15 amino acids. The CDR3 bases are TGTGCCAGCTTTTCGCGGACGAGCAACACCGGGGAGCTGTTTTTT. This gives the protein CASFSRTSNTGELFF.

The rearrangement joins TRBV11-3 to TRBJ2-1; the D gene could be TRBD1 or TRBD2 (5 bases each). CDR1 and CDR2 from the germline V gene are SGHNT and YENEEA. Trimming removed 0 bases at V and 10 bases at J, with 16 bases between. This CDR3 spans 15 amino acids. The CDR3 protein is CASSLDSFRWGEQFF. DNA of the CDR3: TGTGCCAGCAGCTTAGATTCCTTTCGTTGGGGGGAGCAGTTCTTC.

The rearrangement joins TRBV2 to TRBJ2-7, with D perhaps TRBD2 (6 bases). V lost 3 bases, J lost 3 bases, and 15 bases lay in between. Germline lookup yields CDR1 SNHLY and CDR2 FYNNEI. The CDR3 extends over 15 amino acids. CDR3 residues: CASSEWFSGDYEQYF. Here the CDR3 DNA reads TGTGCCAGCAGTGAGTGGTTTAGCGGTGACTACGAGCAGTACTTC.

The V gene is TRBV28, the J gene TRBJ2-2; TRBD1 or TRBD2 may be the D gene (5 bases each). Germline V CDR1 and CDR2: MDHEN, SYDVKM. This CDR3 region has 15 residues. V dropped 3 bases and J dropped 3 bases, with 11 bases sitting between them. CDR3 DNA sequence: TGTGCCAGCAGTTTTTCGGGGACGGACACCGGGGAGCTGTTTTTT. This gives the protein CASSFSGTDTGELFF.

V usage is TRBV2 and J usage is TRBJ2-1; D unclear. Trimming removed 4 bases from V and 9 bases from J, with 10 bases in between. The germline gives CDR1 SNHLY, CDR2 FYNNEI. This CDR3 comprises 12 residues. CDR3 sequence: CASSGLTGEQFF. The CDR3 nucleotides are TGTGCCAGCAGTGGGCTGACGGGTGAGCAGTTCTTC.

The chain couples TRBV6-2 or TRBV6-3 to TRBJ2-1; D gene uncertain. CDR3 length equals 14 residues. From germline, CDR1 is MNHEY and CDR2 SVGEGT. V shed 7 bases and J shed 0 bases, with 10 bases lying between them. The CDR3 DNA reads TGTGCCAGCACAGAGACAAGCTCCTACAATGAGCAGTTCTTC. Residues: CASTETSSYNEQFF.

This clonotype was seen repeatedly, ten times or more. The V call is TRBV6-2 or TRBV6-3, the J call TRBJ2-1, with D hard to call. CDR1 is MNHEY and CDR2 is SVGEGT in the germline V gene. V was cut by 8 bases and J by 2 bases, with 16 bases left in between. The CDR3 is made up of 15 amino acids. The CDR3 loop is CASSKSRLPYNEQFF. The CDR3 region has the DNA TGTGCCAGCTCTAAAAGTAGGTTGCCCTACAATGAGCAGTTCTTC.

This clonotype was found many times. The gene calls are TRBV4-3 and TRBJ2-1, with 10 bases lining up with TRBD2. Trimming cost V 1 base and J 12 bases; bases outside gene matches: 6. The CDR3 sequence is 14 residues long. Germline CDR1 and CDR2: LGHNA and YSLEER. This CDR3 reads CASSQGPGTSVQFF. The CDR3 nucleotides read TGCGCCAGCAGCCAAGGTCCCGGGACTAGCGTGCAGTTCTTC.

This clonotype was observed at least ten times. CDR3 residues: CASSFYNEQFF. CDR3 in DNA: TGTGCCAGCAGCTTCTACAATGAGCAGTTCTTC. The V call is TRBV7-2, the J call TRBJ2-1; no firm D call. Per germline, CDR1 SGHTA and CDR2 FQGNSA. There are 11 residues in the CDR3. With 3 bases removed from V and 3 bases from J, the gap between germline ends came to 0 bases. The full variable domain, rest sourced from reference TRBV7-2 and TRBJ2-1, is GAGVSQSPSNKVTEKGKDVELRCDPISGHTALYWYRQSLGQGLEFLIYFQGNSAPDKSGLPSDRFSAERTGGSVSTLTIQRTQQEDSAVYLCASSFYNEQFFGPGTRLTVL.

This clonotype was recorded a few times. The chain combines TRBV6-6 with TRBJ2-3; D uncertain. CDR3 length: 12 amino acids. Germline V gene data show CDR1 as MNHNY and CDR2 as SVGAGI (reference sequence). The V gene lost 4 bases and the J gene lost 2 bases, with 4 bases spanning the gap. Here the CDR3 DNA reads TGTGCCAGCAGTTCGCCCACAGATACGCAGTATTTT. Its protein product is CASSSPTDTQYF.

This clonotype turned up a few times. The gene calls are TRBV20-1 and TRBJ2-2; the D is unclear. The CDR3 is 17 amino acids. Trimming pared 1 base from V and 5 bases from J, leaving 20 bases between. Germline CDR1 reads DFQATT; CDR2 reads SNEGSKA (reference sequence). The CDR3 DNA sequence: TGCAGTGCTAGAGCGCCGCGGCTAGTGTTTCCTACCGGGGAGCTGTTTTTT. Its translation: CSARAPRLVFPTGELFF.

This clonotype came up many times. This chain joins TRBV7-9 and TRBJ1-2; D ambiguous. Looked up from germline, CDR1 is SEHNR and CDR2 is FQNEAQ (reference sequence). Trimming took 0 bases from V and 8 from J, leaving 19 bases between them. The CDR3 spans 16 residues. The DNA for the CDR3 is TGTGCCAGCAGCTTAGCGGCAGGAGAGTTAACTGGGGGCTACACCTTC. Translation gives CASSLAAGELTGGYTF. The whole variable domain, filled in from reference TRBV7-9 and TRBJ1-2, reads DTGVSQNPRHKITKRGQNVTFRCDPISEHNRLYWYRQTLGQGPEFLTYFQNEAQLEKSRLLSDRFSAERPKGSFSTLEIQRTEQGDSAMYLCASSLAAGELTGGYTFGSGTRLTVV.

This clonotype was picked up a small number of times. V is TRBV7-9 and J is TRBJ2-1; 7 positions match TRBD2. Germline V gene lookup returns CDR1 SEHNR and CDR2 FQNEAQ (reference sequence). Trimming took 10 bases from V and 2 from J; bases not matched to a gene: 8. This CDR3 is built from 14 residues. This CDR3 is CATTFAGAYNEQFF. In DNA, the CDR3 is TGTGCCACCACGTTTGCGGGAGCCTACAATGAGCAGTTCTTC.

At least ten counts were recorded for this clonotype. The chain uses TRBV13 and TRBJ2-1; 10 bases line up with TRBD2. Germline V gene data show CDR1 as PRHDT and CDR2 as FYEKMQ (reference sequence). This CDR3 spans 14 amino acids. J was trimmed by 16 bases and V by 4 bases; bases with no gene match: 13. The CDR3 DNA reads TGTGCCAGCAGCTCAGAGCGGGAGGGCCAAGTCAAATTCTTC. It yields the protein CASSSEREGQVKFF.

CDR3 protein: CASSEILATTNNEQFF. As DNA, the CDR3 is TGTGCCAGCAGCGAGATACTAGCGACTACAAACAATGAGCAGTTCTTC. The rearrangement uses TRBV6-1 and TRBJ2-1; 7 bases align to TRBD2. Trimming cost V 6 bases and J 5 bases; bases outside gene matches: 13. Germline lookup yields CDR1 MNHNS and CDR2 SASEGT. The CDR3 is 16 amino acids.

This clonotype was picked up a small number of times. The V gene is TRBV3-1, the J gene TRBJ2-7, with 12 bases lining up with TRBD2. V lost 5 bases, J lost 1 base, and 12 bases stayed unmatched. The V gene's germline CDR1 is LGHDT and CDR2 YNNKEL (reference sequence). The CDR3 loop spans 18 amino acids. The CDR3: CASSSPGLAGGYSYEQYF. The CDR3 DNA sequence: TGTGCCAGCAGCTCCCCTGGCCTAGCGGGAGGGTATTCCTACGAGCAGTACTTC.

This clonotype was recorded at least ten times. The rearrangement joins TRBV28 to TRBJ2-7; D is perhaps TRBD1 (6 bases). Germline lookup yields CDR1 MDHEN and CDR2 SYDVKM. There are 15 residues in the CDR3. Trimming took off 8 bases at V and 2 bases at J, with 19 bases between the two ends. For the CDR3, the DNA is TGTGCCAGCGTAGGGAATAGCAGGGGCACCTACGAGCAGTACTTC. Its translation: CASVGNSRGTYEQYF.

This clonotype appeared many times. The rearrangement joins TRBV9 to TRBJ2-1, with unresolved D. Germline loops: CDR1 SGDLS, CDR2 YYNGEE. Trimming left V 4 bases short and J 6 bases short, with 8 bases between. CDR3 length: 12 residues. CDR3 sequence reads: CASSPERNEQFF. The CDR3 coding sequence is TGTGCCAGCAGCCCGGAGCGCAATGAGCAGTTCTTC.

The V call is TRBV5-6, the J call TRBJ2-7; 10 bases are shared with TRBD2. This CDR3 spans 15 amino acids. Trimming took 4 bases from V and 3 from J; bases not matched to a gene: 7. Germline CDR1 reads SGHDT; CDR2 reads YYEEEE. CDR3 sequence: CASSHSLAGSYEQYF. The CDR3 coding sequence is TGTGCCAGCAGCCACTCACTAGCGGGAAGCTACGAGCAGTACTTC.

The gene calls are TRBV7-8 and TRBJ2-7, with 7 bases identical to TRBD2. J was trimmed by 7 bases and V by 2 bases; bases with no gene match: 5. CDR1 is SGHVS, CDR2 FQNEAQ, per germline. This CDR3 has 13 residues. The CDR3 region has the DNA TGTGCCAGCAGCTTATGGGGGAGGGGAGAGCAGTACTTC. This gives the protein CASSLWGRGEQYF.

About this clonotype itself: A read error is possible here, since a much larger clone lies one base away. The chain carries TRBV28 and TRBJ2-3; TRBD2 matches 10 bases. Germline CDR1 reads MDHEN; CDR2 reads SYDVKM. The CDR3 has 16 amino acids. With V trimmed by 5 bases and J by 5 bases, 10 bases remained unmatched. The CDR3 sequence: CASSLPLAGVVDTQYF. CDR3 bases: TGTGCCAGCAGTCTACCGCTAGCGGGAGTGGTAGATACGCAGTATTTT.

This clonotype was detected a few times. This chain's CDR3 is CSARTSTKGLVSRNEQFF. The CDR3 DNA sequence: TGCAGTGCTAGAACGAGTACGAAGGGACTAGTGTCCAGGAATGAGCAGTTCTTC. This sequence joins TRBV20-1 and TRBJ2-1; 8 bases map to TRBD2. The V gene end was trimmed by 2 bases and the J gene end by 7 bases; junction bases not matched to a gene: 19. CDR3 length: 18 residues. The germline CDR1 and CDR2 sequences are DFQATT and SNEGSKA (reference sequence).

Ten or more counts support this clonotype. V usage is TRBV7-8 and J usage is TRBJ1-3; D not certain. V was trimmed by 0 bases and J by 0 bases, leaving 9 bases between them. CDR1 and CDR2 (germline): SGHVS, FQNEAQ. The CDR3 has 16 amino acids. CDR3 DNA sequence: TGTGCCAGCAGCTTAGCGACGGCGGACTCTGGAAACACCATATATTTT. It encodes CASSLATADSGNTIYF.

At least ten counts were recorded for this clonotype. The chain links TRBV29-1 to TRBJ1-1; tentatively, D is TRBD1 (6 bases). The CDR3 loop spans 13 amino acids. The V gene's germline CDR1 is SQVTM and CDR2 ANQGSEA. Between the trimmed V and J ends, which lost 4 bases and 4 bases, there was a span of 13 bases. CDR3 protein: CSVVQGAGTEAFF. CDR3 sequence (DNA): TGCAGCGTTGTACAGGGAGCGGGCACTGAAGCTTTCTTT.

This clonotype was counted many times. This chain uses TRBV5-4 with TRBJ1-4; D uncertain. CDR3 size: 13 residues. V lost 3 bases, J lost 5 bases, and 8 bases lay in between. CDR1 is SGHNT and CDR2 is YYREEE in the germline V gene (reference sequence). The DNA of the CDR3 is TGTGCCAGCAGCTCGGAGAACAATGAAAAACTGTTTTTT. This sequence encodes CASSSENNEKLFF.

This chain joins TRBV24-1 and TRBJ2-7; possibly TRBD2 for D (5 bases). V was trimmed by 2 bases and J by 0 bases, leaving 10 bases between them. Germline CDR1 reads KGHDR; CDR2 reads SFDVKD. This CDR3 comprises 15 residues. The CDR3 nucleotides read TGTGCCACCAGTGATTCGGACTCCTACTCCTACGAGCAGTACTTC. Protein sequence: CATSDSDSYSYEQYF.